This T cell receptor beta chain was obtained from a study of CD8+ T cells in alopecia areata. The wider study: Treatment ran 6 to 18 months, with 6 months of follow-up afterward.

Study findings and constraints: Significant decreases in scalp clonality and expanded CD8+ clones followed tofacitinib treatment. When scalp samples are sequenced, resident alphabeta T cells of normal skin are also captured.

Germline V gene lookup returns CDR1 SGHRS and CDR2 YFSETQ. V lost 0 bases to trimming and J lost 2 bases, with 10 bases between them. The CDR3 consists of 15 residues. Of note for this clone: Antigen unknown.

As for treatment: oral pan-JAK inhibitor, 5-10 mg twice daily. The investigators collected lesional scalp punch biopsies and peripheral blood from alopecia areata patients. Sequencing relied on a cDNA template that was reverse transcribed from extracted RNA. Method: immunoSEQ multiplex PCR; TCRdb's copy keeps in-frame clones and lacks some. Of 110,000 to 150,000 clones in the sample, around half were seen once. The chain uses TRBV5-1 and TRBJ2-3; D is unresolved. The source was CD8+ T cells sorted from blood, collected at week 4, from a patient treated with tofacitinib. The clonotype originates from a human donor with alopecia areata. CDR3 DNA sequence: TGCGCCAGCAGCTTGGAACAGCCGACCACAGATACGCAGTATTTT. Its translation is CASSLEQPTTDTQYF.